The source of this T cell receptor (beta chain) is a study of neoadjuvant anti-PD-1 for oral cavity cancer. Study overall: Patients without progression received a fourth nivolumab dose around day 43, then surgical resection on days 50-56.

Blood libraries mostly used about 0.5 ug genomic DNA, six replicates each. Profiled with immunoSEQ multiplex PCR; TCRdb holds only in-frame clones, not every one. The repertoire consists of some 31,000 clones, with around four fifths occurring once and the leading ten covering 3.4%. The CDR3 extends over 14 amino acids. V lost 10 bases, J lost 0 bases, and 13 bases lay in between. Germline CDR1 and CDR2: SGHDN and FVKESK. Indicated time point: after neoadjuvant nivolumab, at surgical resection. No culture or expansion preceded analysis of these blood cells. The chain uses TRBV14 and TRBJ1-5; D is unresolved. This material consisted of PBMCs, taken after nivolumab (anti-PD-1) treatment. This TCR was sampled from a person between 40 and 85 years old with oral cavity squamous cell carcinoma. The chain's CDR3 is CAITTTLSNQPQHF. Written as DNA, the CDR3 is TGTGCCATCACTACTACACTTAGCAATCAGCCCCAGCATTTT.